Reported below is one TCR beta chain. Antigen: not known. The data derive from a study of cytomegalovirus exposure and HLA in healthy donors. Study-wide findings and caveats: A later analysis found TCR association rates differed by HLA locus, highest for DRB1 and lowest for HLA-C. It was taken for granted in presence/absence analyses that sequencing depth across donors was roughly uniform. Prediction of most subjects' HLA-A and HLA-B alleles by TCR beta sequences was reportedly accurate.

In the PCR, 60 Vbeta and 13 Jbeta primers were used. Sequencing used immunoSEQ multiplex PCR; TCRdb keeps in-frame clones, though not all of them. The table has some 130,000 clones, approximately 85% seen once; the top ten hold 8.1%. Germline values: CDR1 SGHTS, CDR2 YDEGEE. The CDR3 totals 18 residues. Germline trimming cut 4 bases from V and 4 bases from J; bases unmatched to any gene: 19. The clonotype comes from a woman in her forties or fifties in good health and CMV-seropositive. Material: PBMCs. The J gene is TRBJ2-7, the V gene TRBV5-8; 8 bases align to TRBD1. The CDR3 sequence: CASSRLTPSGQGPYEQYF. Here the CDR3 DNA reads TGTGCCAGCAGCCGACTCACCCCCTCTGGACAGGGACCTTACGAGCAGTACTTC.